These 32 T cell receptor beta chains came from one sample sequenced in a study of cytomegalovirus exposure and HLA in healthy donors. The method was immunoSEQ multiplex PCR; TCRdb's version includes in-frame clones alone and lacks a portion of them. The data show some 120,000 clones, with under 90% seen just once and approximately 2% held by the top ten. Sample: PBMCs. These receptors were taken from a woman aged 25-40 years in good health and CMV-seronegative.

This chain links TRBV30 with TRBJ2-2; the match to TRBD1 covers 9 bases. The CDR3 extends over 16 amino acids. Germline-derived CDR1 and CDR2 are GTSNPN and SVGIG (reference sequence). V was clipped by 2 bases and J by 0 bases; unmatched bases: 4. CDR3 in amino acids: CAWSSRTGANTGELFF. Written as DNA, the CDR3 is TGTGCCTGGAGTTCGAGGACAGGGGCGAACACCGGGGAGCTGTTTTTT.

CDR3: CASSARNTEQYF. CDR3 nucleotides: TGTGCCAGCAGCGCCAGGAACACCGAGCAGTACTTC. J is TRBJ2-7 and V is TRBV7-8; D is unclear. CDR3 size: 12 residues. Germline CDR1 reads SGHVS; CDR2 reads FQNEAQ. Trimming left V 5 bases short and J 6 bases short, with 11 bases between.

V gene TRBV6-6 combines with J gene TRBJ2-7, with 10 bases identical to TRBD1. This CDR3 spans 14 amino acids. The trim removed 2 bases at V and 7 bases at J, leaving 5 bases unmatched. CDR1 and CDR2 (germline): MNHNY, SVGAGI (reference sequence). CDR3 DNA sequence: TGTGCCAGCAGTTACCAGACAGGGGGCGGGGAGCAGTACTTC. This translates into CASSYQTGGGEQYF.

The V call is TRBV6-5, the J call TRBJ2-1; 7 bases are a match to TRBD2. This CDR3 has 14 amino acids. Germline V lookup: CDR1 MNHEY, CDR2 SVGAGI. J gave up 5 bases and V 2 bases, and 3 bases lay outside the gene matches. CDR3 sequence reads: CASSYAGVNNEQFF. DNA of the CDR3: TGTGCCAGCAGTTACGCGGGGGTCAACAATGAGCAGTTCTTC.

The chain uses TRBV6-6 and TRBJ2-7; unclear D gene. Trimming pared 6 bases from V and 5 bases from J, leaving 8 bases between. The CDR3 has 11 residues. Germline V gene lookup returns CDR1 MNHNY and CDR2 SVGAGI (reference sequence). The CDR3 loop is CASSPKNEQYF. The CDR3, as DNA: TGTGCCAGCAGCCCCAAAAACGAGCAGTACTTC.

The chain combines TRBV5-5 with TRBJ1-5, with D unresolved. V lost 4 bases to trimming and J lost 0 bases, with 14 bases between them. This CDR3 comprises 16 residues. From germline, CDR1 is SGHKS and CDR2 YYEKEE (reference sequence). The CDR3 DNA sequence: TGTGCCAGCAGCCCGACGGGGATCGGTAGCAATCAGCCCCAGCATTTT. It yields the protein CASSPTGIGSNQPQHF.

The chain carries TRBV10-1 and TRBJ1-6, with TRBD1 identical over 10 bases. The V gene end was trimmed by 6 bases and the J gene end by 6 bases; junction bases not matched to a gene: 5. Germline CDR1 WNHNN, CDR2 SYGVQD (reference sequence). The CDR3 contains 15 residues. CDR3 sequence (DNA): TGCGCCAGCAGAGGCCGGGACAGGGGTAATTCACCCCTCCACTTT. Its protein is CASRGRDRGNSPLHF.

This chain links TRBV6-1 with TRBJ2-2; 9 bases align to TRBD2. The CDR3 has 16 amino acids. Germline lookup yields CDR1 MNHNS and CDR2 SASEGT. Germline trimming cut 1 base from V and 8 bases from J; bases unmatched to any gene: 8. CDR3 sequence: CASSEGPSGAGGELFF. CDR3 coding DNA: TGTGCCAGCAGTGAAGGGCCTAGCGGGGCGGGTGGGGAGCTGTTTTTT.

The J gene is TRBJ2-5, the V gene TRBV5-6, with 11 bases matching TRBD2. CDR1 and CDR2 (germline): SGHDT, YYEEEE. J lost 5 bases, V lost 2 bases, and 14 bases had no gene match. The CDR3 totals 18 residues. CDR3 bases: TGTGCCAGCAGCTTTTATCTTAGCGGGGGGGCCTCAGGGGAGACCCAGTACTTC. It encodes CASSFYLSGGASGETQYF.

This chain uses TRBV6-5 with TRBJ2-7; maybe TRBD2 (5 bases). The CDR3 covers 14 residues. Germline V gives CDR1 MNHEY, CDR2 SVGAGI. V dropped 7 bases and J dropped 3 bases, with 16 bases sitting between them. CDR3 coding DNA: TGTGCCAGCATAACATCGGCGGGTCGCTACGAGCAGTACTTC. Protein sequence: CASITSAGRYEQYF.

This clone has only one observation. The junction departs from the called germline gene at one end, perhaps through a read error. The genes are TRBV15 and TRBJ1-2; D not resolved. This CDR3 has 14 residues. CDR1 is LNHNV and CDR2 is YYDKDF in the germline V gene (reference sequence). The CDR3 DNA sequence: TGTGCCACCAGCAGAGATGAGAGGGAAAGTGGCCACACCTTC. Translating it yields CATSRDERESGHTF. Together with reference TRBV15 and TRBJ1-2, the CDR3 gives the full variable domain: DAMVIQNPRYQVTQFGKPVTLSCSQTLNHNVMYWYQQKSSQAPKLLFHYYDKDFNNEADTPDNFQSRRPNTSFCFLDIRSPGLGDTAMYLCATSRDERESGHTFGSGTRLTVV.

The V call is TRBV6-1, the J call TRBJ1-2; TRBD1 matches at 8 bases. The CDR3 extends over 13 amino acids. V gave up 5 bases and J gave up 5 bases; unmatched junction bases: 4. CDR1 is MNHNS, CDR2 SASEGT, per germline. CDR3 bases: TGTGCCAGCAGTCTGACAGGGGAATATGGCTACACCTTC. It yields the protein CASSLTGEYGYTF.

The chain has TRBV7-2 and TRBJ2-1, with a weak D call TRBD1 (5 bases). Germline V lookup: CDR1 SGHTA, CDR2 FQGNSA. The CDR3 totals 13 residues. V was shortened by 3 bases and J by 8 bases, with 11 bases between the two germline ends. In DNA form, the CDR3 reads TGTGCCAGCAGCTTCCAGGGTTCCGATGAGCAGTTCTTC. Translation gives CASSFQGSDEQFF.

In its sample, this clone was seen a few times. This chain links TRBV5-1 with TRBJ2-3; 7 nucleotides align to TRBD2. In germline, CDR1 is SGHRS, CDR2 YFSETQ. This CDR3 is 15 amino acids long. After removal of 2 bases from V and 1 base from J, the junction contained 4 bases not matched to a gene. CDR3: CASSFAGDRTDTQYF. DNA for the CDR3: TGCGCCAGCAGCTTCGCGGGGGACCGCACAGATACGCAGTATTTT.

This sequence joins TRBV27 and TRBJ2-7, with a tentative D call TRBD2 (6 bases). The CDR3 has 12 amino acids. Germline-derived CDR1 and CDR2 are MNHEY and SMNVEV (reference sequence). V was shortened by 3 bases and J by 4 bases, with 7 bases between the two germline ends. The CDR3, as DNA: TGTGCCAGCAGTTTCGCGGGGTACGAGCAGTACTTC. It is translated as CASSFAGYEQYF.

The V and J genes are TRBV15 and TRBJ2-3, with 8 bases that match TRBD2. Looked up from germline, CDR1 is LNHNV and CDR2 is YYDKDF (reference sequence). Trimming cost V 0 bases and J 2 bases; bases outside gene matches: 7. The CDR3 spans 17 residues. The CDR3 coding sequence is TGTGCCACCAGCAGAGATCCCGGCGGGGGGTTCACAGATACGCAGTATTTT. It is translated as CATSRDPGGGFTDTQYF.

The rearrangement links TRBV30 to TRBJ1-1; 7 nucleotides agree with TRBD1. The CDR3 spans 11 residues. CDR1 and CDR2 from the germline V gene are GTSNPN and SVGIG (reference sequence). Germline trimming cut 5 bases from V and 11 bases from J; bases unmatched to any gene: 8. CDR3 in DNA: TGTGCCTGGCGCGACAGGGAACGGGCTTTCTTT. Translation gives CAWRDRERAFF.

This clone was seen a single time. J is TRBJ2-7 and V is TRBV12-5, with 13 bases that match TRBD2. The CDR3 is 15 residues long. V gave up 5 bases and J gave up 2 bases; unmatched junction bases: 3. Germline CDR1 LGHNT, CDR2 FRNRAP. CDR3 sequence reads: CASGPGTSGAYEQYF. The CDR3, as DNA: TGTGCTAGTGGTCCCGGGACTAGCGGGGCCTACGAGCAGTACTTC.

The chain has TRBV6-6 and TRBJ1-2; 7 bases match TRBD1. Germline V gives CDR1 MNHNY, CDR2 SVGAGI (reference sequence). Trimming cost V 6 bases and J 1 base; bases outside gene matches: 8. This CDR3 is built from 15 residues. The CDR3 nucleotides are TGTGCCAGCAGACCATTAGGGGGCGGTAACTATGGCTACACCTTC. Amino acids: CASRPLGGGNYGYTF.

The chain joins TRBV5-6 to TRBJ1-1, with D perhaps matching TRBD1 (5 bases). The ends were cut back, 7 bases at V and 2 bases at J, with 18 bases in the middle. CDR3 length: 15 amino acids. Germline CDR1 reads SGHDT; CDR2 reads YYEEEE. The DNA for the CDR3 is TGTGCCAGCTTCCCCCGGACACCCCTAAACACTGAAGCTTTCTTT. This codes for CASFPRTPLNTEAFF.

CDR3 protein: CASSLPPGHLAKNIQYF. CDR3 bases: TGTGCCAGCTCACTCCCTCCGGGACACCTAGCCAAAAACATTCAGTACTTC. The chain is built from TRBV18 and TRBJ2-4; D may be TRBD1 (6 bases). This CDR3 contains 17 residues. Germline CDR1 KGHSH, CDR2 LQKENI. V lost 4 bases and J 0 bases, leaving 16 bases between the germline ends. Looking up the rest from reference TRBV18 and TRBJ2-4 gives the full variable domain: NAGVMQNPRHLVRRRGQEARLRCSPMKGHSHVYWYRQLPEEGLKFMVYLQKENIIDESGMPKERFSAEFPKEGPSILRIQQVVRGDSAAYFCASSLPPGHLAKNIQYFGAGTRLSVL.

The chain couples TRBV20-1 to TRBJ1-2; 7 nucleotides align to TRBD1. The CDR3 runs to 11 residues. J was trimmed by 5 bases and V by 8 bases; bases with no gene match: 5. From germline, CDR1 is DFQATT and CDR2 SNEGSKA (reference sequence). The CDR3: CSPDRVYGYTF. The CDR3 DNA is TGCAGTCCCGACAGGGTATATGGCTACACCTTC.

This clone has just one count. This chain connects TRBV29-1 to TRBJ2-7, with TRBD2 identical over 10 bases. Germline V gives CDR1 SQVTM, CDR2 ANQGSEA. The CDR3 is made up of 13 amino acids. Losses at the gene ends were 4 bases for V and 7 bases for J; bases not matched to a gene: 7. CDR3 residues: CSVAGLAPGEQYF. CDR3 nucleotide sequence: TGCAGCGTTGCGGGACTAGCGCCAGGGGAGCAGTACTTC.

The rearrangement uses TRBV5-1 and TRBJ1-6; D uncertain. The V end was cut by 4 bases, the J end by 0 bases, with 8 bases between. The CDR3 runs to 15 residues. Germline-derived CDR1 and CDR2 are SGHRS and YFSETQ. CDR3 protein: CASSTKSSYNSPLHF. The CDR3 DNA reads as TGCGCCAGCAGCACCAAGAGCTCCTATAATTCACCCCTCCACTTT. Full variable domain (remainder filled in from reference TRBV5-1 and TRBJ1-6): KAGVTQTPRYLIKTRGQQVTLSCSPISGHRSVSWYQQTPGQGLQFLFEYFSETQRNKGNFPGRFSGRQFSNSRSEMNVSTLELGDSALYLCASSTKSSYNSPLHFGNGTRLTVT.

This clone was seen only once. J is TRBJ1-2 and V is TRBV10-2; D not resolved. CDR1 is WSHSY, CDR2 SAAADI, per germline. CDR3 size: 15 residues. V was cut by 0 bases and J by 1 base, with 9 bases left in between. CDR3 bases: TGCGCCAGCAGTGAGTCGACACTCCTTAACTATGGCTACACCTTC. Its protein product is CASSESTLLNYGYTF.

This sequence joins TRBV10-3 and TRBJ1-5; 7 positions agree with TRBD1. The CDR3 length is 14 residues. CDR1 and CDR2 from the germline V gene are ENHRY and SYGVKD. Unmatched junction bases numbered 10, after V lost 7 bases and J lost 7 bases. CDR3 in DNA: TGTGCCATCAAGGGGGCGGAGGGGAGACAGCCCCAGCATTTT. It codes for CAIKGAEGRQPQHF.

On this clone: The sample carries other DNA sequences with the same CDR3. The chain joins TRBV7-2 to TRBJ2-1; TRBD2 matches at 16 bases. This CDR3 comprises 17 residues. From germline, CDR1 is SGHTA and CDR2 FQGNSA. With 5 bases clipped from V and 2 bases from J, the junction kept 3 bases outside the gene matches. The CDR3 DNA sequence: TGTGCCAGCAGCCCCGGGACTAGCGGGGGGGCCTACAATGAGCAGTTCTTC. It yields the protein CASSPGTSGGAYNEQFF.

This rearrangement joins TRBV2 to TRBJ1-1; no clear D. The V and J ends lost 7 bases and 0 bases respectively, with 15 bases between them. This CDR3 has 15 amino acids. Germline CDR1 SNHLY, CDR2 FYNNEI. In nucleotides, the CDR3 is TGTGCCAGCACCGAGCGCAGAATAATGAACACTGAAGCTTTCTTT. This gives the protein CASTERRIMNTEAFF.

The rearrangement uses TRBV11-2 and TRBJ2-1; TRBD2 agrees at 9 bases. Germline V CDR1 and CDR2: SGHAT, FQNNGV. The CDR3 is 15 residues long. V shed 5 bases, J shed 6 bases, and the junction held 8 bases outside the gene matches. This CDR3 reads CASSAGLARSNEQFF. The CDR3 DNA follows: TGTGCCAGCAGCGCAGGACTAGCGAGGAGCAATGAGCAGTTCTTC.

The chain couples TRBV5-3 to TRBJ1-6; a possible D gene is TRBD1 (6 bases). TRBV5-3 is an ORF for which the function is uncertain. The CDR3 covers 20 residues. Trimming cost V 3 bases and J 0 bases, with 22 bases left between them. CDR3 sequence (DNA): TGTGCCAGAAGCTCGATTATCTCTGACAGGACTCCCTCCTATAATTCACCCCTCCACTTT. Translated: CARSSIISDRTPSYNSPLHF.

The J gene is TRBJ2-2, the V gene TRBV6-5, with 7 bases aligning to TRBD1. This CDR3 has 15 residues. CDR1 is MNHEY and CDR2 is SVGAGI in the germline V gene. The ends lost 5 bases at V and 4 bases at J; junction bases unmatched: 7. DNA of the CDR3: TGTGCCAGCAGTCCCAGACAGGGTTTCACCGGGGAGCTGTTTTTT. It yields the protein CASSPRQGFTGELFF.

The J gene is TRBJ2-5, the V gene TRBV4-3; TRBD1 might be the D (6 bases). The CDR3 runs to 14 residues. In germline, CDR1 is LGHNA, CDR2 YSLEER. V lost 0 bases and J 7 bases, leaving 12 bases between the germline ends. In DNA form, the CDR3 reads TGCGCCAGCAGCCAAGAAACAGGGATGGGGACCCAGTACTTC. Protein product: CASSQETGMGTQYF.